This T cell receptor beta chain was retrieved from a study of cytomegalovirus exposure and HLA in healthy donors. Primers: 60 Vbeta forward and 13 Jbeta reverse. The repertoire was sequenced with immunoSEQ multiplex PCR; TCRdb's copy has only in-frame clones and lacks some. Of 130,000 to 150,000 clones in the sample, around 78% are singletons; the top ten hold about 2.8%. Sequencing input: PBMCs. This TCR was recovered from a male donor in good health and CMV-seronegative.

CDR3 in amino acids: CASINRDRKYEQYF. CDR3 DNA: TGTGCCAGCATCAACCGGGACAGGAAGTACGAGCAGTACTTC. The chain has TRBV5-6 and TRBJ2-7; 8 bases match TRBD1. CDR1 SGHDT and CDR2 YYEEEE come from the germline V gene. The J segment lost 4 bases and the V segment lost 6 bases, leaving 9 bases of the junction unmatched. The CDR3 is 14 amino acids.